Here is one T cell receptor (beta chain) with its context. This sample was included in a study of T cell responses to AZD1222 COVID-19 vaccine. The junction had 8 bases not matched to a gene; V was cut back by 8 bases and J by 5 bases. CDR3 length: 13 amino acids. Germline V CDR1 and CDR2: MRHNA, SNTAGT. Sequencing was performed with immunoSEQ multiplex PCR; in TCRdb, only in-frame clones are kept and a portion is missing. The sample lists roughly 140,000 clones; 85% to 90% were seen once. This rearrangement joins TRBV6-4 to TRBJ2-5, with 7 nucleotides matching TRBD2. The receptor was derived from an adult in good health. The sample consisted of peripheral blood, taken on day 0 of AZD1222 vaccination. CDR3 DNA: TGTGCCAGCGCGGGGGTCGTTGGGGAGACCCAGTACTTC. Translation: CASAGVVGETQYF.